This T cell receptor (beta chain) was identified during a study of OX40 agonist ivuxolimab in advanced cancers. Background on the study: Patients were given ivuxolimab, an antibody that agonizes OX40 (CD134). A history of anti-PD-1, anti-PD-L1 or anti-CTLA-4 therapy was acceptable, and about 37% had some. The dose-escalation group included hepatocellular carcinoma, melanoma, renal cell carcinoma and head and neck cancer. The dose-escalation cohort was around 83% male, with a mean age of approximately 61 years, ranging roughly 20 to 90.

Produced via immunoSEQ multiplex PCR; TCRdb's table is partial and in-frame only. The data show 45,000 to 50,000 clones, around nine tenths seen once. The V gene's germline CDR1 is LNHNV and CDR2 YYDKDF (reference sequence). The CDR3 is made up of 18 amino acids. V gave up 2 bases and J gave up 3 bases; unmatched junction bases: 7. The starting material was CD4+ or CD8+ T cells sorted from blood, obtained in a trial of the OX40 agonist ivuxolimab. J is TRBJ2-2 and V is TRBV15; 12 bases are shared with TRBD2. This clonotype was sampled from an adult with an advanced solid tumor such as melanoma, head and neck, liver or kidney cancer. The CDR3 sequence: CATSRTGLAGTDTGELFF. DNA for the CDR3: TGTGCCACCAGCAGAACCGGACTAGCGGGGACGGACACCGGGGAGCTGTTTTTT.